This TCR beta chain was recovered during a study of T cells in Graves' hyperthyroidism and ophthalmopathy. Study at large: Peripheral blood was obtained at initial diagnosis, preceding any treatment. Broader study findings: Within blood appeared most thyroid clonotypes that had expanded above 0.001.

Authors of the study amplified TCR beta CDR3 regions from RNA transcripts. First-round RT-PCR with HTBI primers amplified the TCR CDR3 region. TCRdb passed the multiplex PCR reads through MiXCR, listing each CDR3 protein once. The table lists 470,000 or so distinct CDR3 sequences, under 25% of them singletons, with around 27% in the top ten. V was clipped by 3 bases and J by 7 bases, with 13 bases between them. Germline CDR1 and CDR2: MNHEY and SVGEGT. The CDR3 spans 14 residues. The hyperthyroidism was newly diagnosed and had lasted under 2 months; the patients were aged 18 to 65. PBMCs were derived from more than 8 ml fresh peripheral blood. This clonotype was counted many times. Its antigen is not identified.

This TCR was sampled from a man younger than 30 with Graves' hyperthyroidism. This chain connects TRBV6-2 or TRBV6-3 to TRBJ1-5; D possibly corresponds to TRBD1 (5 bases). The sequencing sample was made of blood. The CDR3 loop is CASSYYDRSQPQHF. The DNA for the CDR3 is TGTGCCAGCAGTTATTATGACAGAAGCCAGCCCCAGCATTTT.